This T cell receptor (beta chain) emerged from a study of blood T cell repertoires in COVID-19. This CDR3 is built from 14 residues. V was shortened by 1 base and J by 2 bases, with 9 bases between the two germline ends. Germline CDR1 reads SEHNR; CDR2 reads FQNEAQ (reference sequence). Assay used: immunoSEQ multiplex PCR; TCRdb lists only in-frame clones, some missing. The sample lists roughly 250,000 clones; approximately 88% were seen once. The chain links TRBV7-9 to TRBJ2-7; tentative D call: TRBD1 (5 bases). This sequence was found in a woman aged 25-40 years with acute or convalescent COVID-19. The specimen sequenced was peripheral blood. In DNA form, the CDR3 reads TGTGCCAGCAGCTTAGATCCAGGGACCTACGAGCAGTACTTC. Protein sequence: CASSLDPGTYEQYF.